The next 32 T cell receptor beta chains were all read from a single sample in a study of T-cell reconstitution after alpha-beta-depleted transplantation in children (dated by TCRdb to between 2015 and 2016). Library prep was done by PCR. The listed sequencing device is Illumina HiSeq 2500. TCR libraries were prepared with molecular barcoding, using unique molecular identifiers to normalize TCRbeta repertoire quantification. The public reads were reprocessed in TCRdb via fastp at Q25 and MiXCR, keeping in-frame beta chains. Every CDR3 protein is listed once, alongside the most common genes and DNA of its rows. The sample contains roughly 200,000 distinct CDR3 sequences, roughly 9% of them found a single time. The biggest ten clones account for over 5.5% of the sample. The specimen comprised PBMCs from the stem cell graft donor, sampled from the stem cell graft. All receptors come from a human donor who donated a stem cell graft to a child with acute lymphoblastic leukemia.

The chain employs TRBV6-5 and TRBJ1-2; no reliable D call. The germline gives CDR1 MNHEY, CDR2 SVGAGI. The CDR3 contains 14 residues. V was pared by 4 bases and J by 6 bases, with 15 bases between. CDR3 DNA sequence: TGTGCCAGCAGTTTTGGGCGGGCTAAGGATGGCTACACCTTC. Amino acids: CASSFGRAKDGYTF.

This clonotype was counted many times. The chain couples TRBV5-1 to TRBJ1-1; D gene uncertain. CDR3 length equals 15 residues. Trimming shortened V by 0 bases and J by 5 bases, and 14 bases separated the two germline ends. CDR1 and CDR2 (germline): SGHRS, YFSETQ. The DNA of the CDR3 is TGCGCCAGCAGCTTGGCCCCCGGTTTTGAAACTGAAGCTTTCTTT. It translates to CASSLAPGFETEAFF.

V gene TRBV12-3 or TRBV12-4 combines with J gene TRBJ1-2; a weak D match, TRBD1 (6 bases). The CDR3 contains 15 residues. The V and J ends lost 2 bases and 5 bases respectively, with 15 bases between them. Written as DNA, the CDR3 is TGTGCCAGCAGTTTAAGTCAGGGGAGTCGGTATGGCTACACCTTC. Translating it yields CASSLSQGSRYGYTF.

The DNA for the CDR3 is TGTGCCAGCGGTAGTCAGTTCCTTGATGGCTACACCTTC. It yields the protein CASGSQFLDGYTF. The chain combines TRBV7-2 with TRBJ1-2; D is undetermined. The V and J ends lost 8 bases and 6 bases respectively, with 16 bases between them. This CDR3 comprises 13 residues. Germline V gene sequence: CDR1 SGHTA, CDR2 FQGNSA. Using reference TRBV7-2 and TRBJ1-2 for the parts outside the CDR3, the full variable domain is GAGVSQSPSNKVTEKGKDVELRCDPISGHTALYWYRQSLGQGLEFLIYFQGNSAPDKSGLPSDRFSAERTGGSVSTLTIQRTQQEDSAVYLCASGSQFLDGYTFGSGTRLTVV.

This clonotype was found a few times. One end of the junction fails to match germline, which may point to a read error. The V call is TRBV15, the J call TRBJ2-5, with D perhaps being TRBD1 or TRBD2 (6 bases each). The germline CDR1 and CDR2 sequences are LNHNV and YYDKDF (reference sequence). The CDR3 has 14 residues. The CDR3 region is CATSITGGQEAQYF. Here the CDR3 DNA reads TGTGCCACCAGCATCACTGGGGGGCAAGAGGCCCAGTACTTC.

About this clonotype: A read error is possible here, since a much larger clone lies one base away. The genes are TRBV6-2 or TRBV6-3 and TRBJ2-7; D not resolved. Per the germline V gene, CDR1 is MNHEY and CDR2 is SVGEGT. Deletions cut 7 bases from V and 5 bases from J, with 18 bases between. This CDR3 spans 14 amino acids. The CDR3 coding sequence is TGTGCCAGCATAGGACGGACGGGCCCCCACGAGCAGTACTTC. Its protein is CASIGRTGPHEQYF.

This clonotype was seen more than once but under ten times. This rearrangement joins TRBV11-3 to TRBJ2-3; D is perhaps TRBD1 (6 bases). The CDR3 covers 15 residues. Looked up from germline, CDR1 is SGHNT and CDR2 is YENEEA. V lost 6 bases, J lost 6 bases, and 19 bases lay in between. CDR3: CASSQGTLSSDTQYF. In nucleotides, the CDR3 is TGTGCCAGCAGTCAAGGGACACTATCATCGGATACGCAGTATTTT.

This clonotype was counted between two and nine times. The J gene is TRBJ2-2, the V gene TRBV7-6; TRBD1 or TRBD2 may be the D gene (5 bases each). Germline CDR1 and CDR2: SGHVS and FNYEAQ. Deletions cut 5 bases from V and 6 bases from J, with 19 bases between. This CDR3 has 16 residues. The CDR3 is CASSQGTQKPSGELFF. DNA for the CDR3: TGTGCCAGCAGCCAAGGGACGCAAAAGCCCTCCGGGGAGCTGTTTTTT.

This clonotype was seen ten or more times. The V call is TRBV5-1, the J call TRBJ2-7; D is possibly TRBD1 (6 bases). The CDR3 length is 15 residues. Trimming removed 1 base from V and 1 base from J, with 12 bases in between. Germline V lookup: CDR1 SGHRS, CDR2 YFSETQ. The CDR3 DNA reads TGCGCCAGCAGCTTGTTAGGGGGACCATCCTACGAGCAGTACTTC. Translation gives CASSLLGGPSYEQYF. Combining the CDR3 with reference TRBV5-1 and TRBJ2-7 gives the whole variable domain KAGVTQTPRYLIKTRGQQVTLSCSPISGHRSVSWYQQTPGQGLQFLFEYFSETQRNKGNFPGRFSGRQFSNSRSEMNVSTLELGDSALYLCASSLLGGPSYEQYFGPGTRLTVT.

This sequence joins TRBV5-1 and TRBJ2-5, with unresolved D. With 1 base removed from V and 2 bases from J, the gap between germline ends came to 12 bases. The CDR3 is made up of 15 amino acids. The germline V gene encodes CDR1 SGHRS and CDR2 YFSETQ. Here the CDR3 DNA reads TGCGCCAGCAGCTTGCGTGGGATTGGGCAAGAGACCCAGTACTTC. Encoded protein: CASSLRGIGQETQYF.

The chain has TRBV3-1 and TRBJ1-6; 10 bases map to TRBD1. J gave up 9 bases and V 1 base, and 9 bases lay outside the gene matches. Germline V lookup: CDR1 LGHDT, CDR2 YNNKEL (reference sequence). The CDR3 is 17 residues long. The CDR3 bases are TGTGCCAGCAGCCAAGGCCCTTCCGGGACAGGGGCTTCACCCCTCCACTTT. Its translation: CASSQGPSGTGASPLHF.

This clonotype has just a few counts. The chain joins TRBV15 to TRBJ1-1; D is uncertain. The CDR3 extends over 14 amino acids. Germline lookup yields CDR1 LNHNV and CDR2 YYDKDF (reference sequence). V dropped 5 bases and J dropped 5 bases, with 15 bases sitting between them. The DNA for the CDR3 is TGTGCCACCAGCCCGAGAGGAGCGTCGACTGAAGCTTTCTTT. Residues: CATSPRGASTEAFF.

This clonotype has just a few counts. The chain employs TRBV27 and TRBJ1-1; no definite D call. Germline loops: CDR1 MNHEY, CDR2 SMNVEV (reference sequence). The germline V and J ends were trimmed by 0 bases and 0 bases, with 11 bases remaining between them. The CDR3 is 16 residues long. CDR3 sequence reads: CASSLSPGSMNTEAFF. The CDR3 DNA reads as TGTGCCAGCAGTTTATCGCCCGGGAGTATGAACACTGAAGCTTTCTTT.

The table lists this clonotype with a few counts. The chain is built from TRBV7-2 and TRBJ1-2; weak D call: TRBD1 (6 bases). CDR1 and CDR2 (germline): SGHTA, FQGNSA. The CDR3 is made up of 14 amino acids. Deletions cut 8 bases from V and 3 bases from J, with 16 bases between. CDR3 coding DNA: TGTGCCAGCCAAGGAGGGGGACGGTACTATGGCTACACCTTC. Encoded protein: CASQGGGRYYGYTF.

This clonotype appeared a few times. The chain links TRBV12-3 or TRBV12-4 to TRBJ2-7; 9 nucleotides align to TRBD1. The J segment lost 2 bases and the V segment lost 6 bases, leaving 11 bases of the junction unmatched. The CDR3 consists of 16 residues. The CDR3 sequence: CASSSRPGQGTYEQYF. In nucleotides, the CDR3 is TGTGCCAGCAGCTCCAGACCGGGACAGGGTACCTACGAGCAGTACTTC.

The chain is built from TRBV20-1 and TRBJ2-7; no clear D. The germline V gene has CDR1 DFQATT and CDR2 SNEGSKA (reference sequence). V lost 3 bases and J 0 bases, leaving 12 bases between the germline ends. The CDR3 consists of 14 residues. The CDR3 DNA reads as TGCAGTGCTAGTCGCCCCGAGCACTCCTACGAGCAGTACTTC. Protein sequence: CSASRPEHSYEQYF.

In this sample, this clonotype turned up many times. This chain links TRBV7-2 with TRBJ2-5; D uncertain. The ends were cut back, 1 base at V and 4 bases at J, with 10 bases in the middle. The CDR3 consists of 14 residues. The germline V gene has CDR1 SGHTA and CDR2 FQGNSA. CDR3 DNA: TGTGCCAGCAGCTTAGGGTCCTCTCGAGAGACCCAGTACTTC. Translating gives CASSLGSSRETQYF.

The V gene is TRBV4-2, the J gene TRBJ2-1; TRBD1 aligns across 9 bases. The CDR3 loop spans 16 amino acids. Per the germline V gene, CDR1 is LGHNA and CDR2 is YNFKEQ. The trim removed 3 bases at V and 2 bases at J, leaving 5 bases unmatched. This chain's CDR3 is CASSQRQGVAYNEQFF. Here the CDR3 DNA reads TGTGCCAGCAGCCAGAGACAGGGGGTGGCCTACAATGAGCAGTTCTTC.

This clonotype has only a few counts. This chain uses TRBV29-1 with TRBJ2-1; 8 bases fit TRBD1. After removal of 5 bases from V and 5 bases from J, the junction contained 5 bases not matched to a gene. Germline V gives CDR1 SQVTM, CDR2 ANQGSEA. This CDR3 contains 13 residues. This CDR3 is CSVQGRGHNEQFF. DNA of the CDR3: TGCAGCGTTCAGGGCAGGGGGCACAATGAGCAGTTCTTC.

This clonotype was recorded at least ten times. The chain uses TRBV5-6 and TRBJ2-1; D call uncertain. The CDR3 contains 12 residues. Trimming stripped 1 base from V and 9 bases from J, with 8 bases between. Germline V gives CDR1 SGHDT, CDR2 YYEEEE. CDR3 DNA sequence: TGTGCCAGCAGCTTGCAAGTCGGTGAGCAGTTCTTC. Protein product: CASSLQVGEQFF. The full variable domain, rest sourced from reference TRBV5-6 and TRBJ2-1, is DAGVTQSPTHLIKTRGQQVTLRCSPKSGHDTVSWYQQALGQGPQFIFQYYEEEERQRGNFPDRFSGHQFPNYSSELNVNALLLGDSALYLCASSLQVGEQFFGPGTRLTVL.

The sample holds many counts of this clonotype. CDR3 sequence reads: CSAKRGGSSRDTQYF. CDR3 bases: TGCAGTGCGAAGCGGGGGGGCTCTTCGAGAGATACGCAGTATTTT. The chain is built from TRBV20-1 and TRBJ2-3; 10 nucleotides agree with TRBD2. The CDR3 is made up of 15 amino acids. With 6 bases clipped from V and 5 bases from J, the junction kept 11 bases outside the gene matches. Germline CDR1 and CDR2: DFQATT and SNEGSKA (reference sequence).

This chain links TRBV7-8 with TRBJ1-6; no firm D call. Germline assignment: CDR1 SGHVS and CDR2 FQNEAQ. Between the trimmed V and J ends, which lost 4 bases and 0 bases, there was a span of 10 bases. The CDR3 is 16 amino acids. The CDR3 DNA reads TGTGCCAGCAGCTCGGACGAGTTCTCCTATAATTCACCCCTCCACTTT. Its translation is CASSSDEFSYNSPLHF.

The rearrangement joins TRBV5-1 to TRBJ2-1, with D hard to call. The CDR3 runs to 15 residues. The germline gives CDR1 SGHRS, CDR2 YFSETQ. V was shortened by 5 bases and J by 6 bases, with 18 bases between the two germline ends. The CDR3 is CASSFGSGEINEQFF. As DNA, the CDR3 is TGCGCCAGCAGTTTTGGCTCCGGAGAAATCAATGAGCAGTTCTTC.

The rearrangement uses TRBV4-2 and TRBJ2-7; TRBD1 is a possible D gene (5 bases). The CDR3 covers 15 residues. Germline V gives CDR1 LGHNA, CDR2 YNFKEQ. Trimming pared 4 bases from V and 3 bases from J, leaving 16 bases between. The CDR3 sequence is CASSPDSENYYEQYF. As DNA, the CDR3 is TGTGCCAGCAGCCCCGACAGCGAAAACTACTACGAGCAGTACTTC.

This clonotype showed up many times. The rearrangement links TRBV29-1 to TRBJ2-2; the match to TRBD2 covers 9 bases. Germline CDR1 is SQVTM and CDR2 is ANQGSEA. The CDR3 has 14 residues. Unmatched junction bases numbered 3, after V lost 5 bases and J lost 2 bases. In nucleotides, the CDR3 is TGCAGCGTTAGGCGGGGGGGCAACACCGGGGAGCTGTTTTTT. Protein sequence: CSVRRGGNTGELFF.

This clonotype was picked up a small number of times. The CDR3 coding sequence is TGTGCCAGCACCCACGGTTCAGGGAAGTCCTACGAGCAGTACTTC. It codes for CASTHGSGKSYEQYF. The rearrangement uses TRBV12-3 or TRBV12-4 and TRBJ2-7; tentatively, D is TRBD1 (5 bases). V lost 7 bases to trimming and J lost 1 base, with 17 bases between them. The CDR3 has 15 amino acids.

Ten or more counts support this clonotype. The chain has TRBV6-1 and TRBJ1-3; no clear D gene. Per germline, CDR1 MNHNS and CDR2 SASEGT. The CDR3 sequence is 14 residues long. Trimming removed 2 bases from V and 4 bases from J, with 9 bases in between. CDR3 coding DNA: TGTGCCAGCAGTGAATGGGCAGCCGGAAACACCATATATTTT. Translating gives CASSEWAAGNTIYF.

The V gene is TRBV12-3 or TRBV12-4, the J gene TRBJ1-5, with D perhaps TRBD1 (6 bases). This CDR3 is 14 amino acids long. Trimming cost V 6 bases and J 1 base, with 10 bases left between them. CDR3 amino acids: CASRTQGSNQPQHF. Here the CDR3 DNA reads TGTGCCAGCAGGACACAGGGAAGCAATCAGCCCCAGCATTTT.

V is TRBV7-8 and J is TRBJ1-6; D gene uncertain. V gave up 5 bases and J gave up 11 bases, with 10 bases separating them. CDR1 is SGHVS and CDR2 is FQNEAQ in the germline V gene. CDR3 length: 12 residues. The CDR3 reads CASSPVEPPLHF. CDR3 in DNA: TGTGCCAGCAGCCCCGTAGAGCCACCCCTCCACTTT.

This clonotype was picked up many times. This sequence joins TRBV7-9 and TRBJ2-7, with 9 nucleotides matching TRBD1. The CDR3 is 13 residues long. Germline CDR1 and CDR2: SEHNR and FQNEAQ (reference sequence). J lost 7 bases, V lost 6 bases, and 7 bases had no gene match. The CDR3 spells CASRQQGAKEQYF. CDR3 DNA sequence: TGTGCCAGCAGACAACAGGGGGCCAAAGAGCAGTACTTC.

This clonotype showed up many times. The rearrangement uses TRBV3-1 and TRBJ1-1, with a tentative D call TRBD1 (6 bases). Trimming pared 4 bases from V and 1 base from J, leaving 10 bases between. The germline V gene has CDR1 LGHDT and CDR2 YNNKEL (reference sequence). There are 14 residues in the CDR3. The CDR3, as DNA: TGTGCCAGCAGCCTCCCGGGACAGAACACTGAAGCTTTCTTT. Amino acid sequence: CASSLPGQNTEAFF.

This clonotype was found a few times. Here the CDR3 reads CASSPLGASQLAKNIQYF. The CDR3, as DNA: TGTGCCAGCAGCCCCCTGGGGGCTAGCCAATTAGCCAAAAACATTCAGTACTTC. The V call is TRBV7-8, the J call TRBJ2-4, with TRBD1 as a possible D gene (6 bases). V was shortened by 5 bases and J by 0 bases, with 20 bases between the two germline ends. The CDR3 has 18 residues. Germline V CDR1 and CDR2: SGHVS, FQNEAQ.